This TCR beta chain emerged from a study of Ad26.COV2.S vaccination and SARS-CoV-2 variants. In the study overall: Intramuscularly, Ad26.COV2.S was given either once or twice, 56 days apart. Study conclusions and caveats: Marked by substantial breadth, spike-specific CD8+ and CD4+ T cell responses were reportedly seen after vaccination.

Comments on this clone: Its target is not known.

Specified treatment: roughly 20 received Ad26.COV2.S at low or high dose, single or two shots; about 5 received placebo; per-sample allocation not given. On day 63 after the first injection, vaccine and placebo recipients gave samples. V was shortened by 1 base and J by 2 bases, with 8 bases between the two germline ends. The CDR3 covers 14 residues. Germline V gene data show CDR1 as SGHTA and CDR2 as FQGNSA. Some clones are missing from TCRdb's copy, which holds only in-frame ones; the method was immunoSEQ multiplex PCR. Of some 340,000 clones in the sample, about 82% are singletons; the top ten hold 1.5% to 2.5%.

The sample in question was peripheral blood, obtained in a trial of Ad26.COV2.S vaccine versus placebo. This rearrangement joins TRBV7-2 to TRBJ2-5; D unresolved. This TCR was recovered from a person between 18 and 65 years old who received the Ad26.COV2.S COVID-19 vaccine or a placebo. The CDR3 nucleotides are TGTGCCAGCAGCTTAGGTCTGAAACAAGAGACCCAGTACTTC. This sequence encodes CASSLGLKQETQYF.